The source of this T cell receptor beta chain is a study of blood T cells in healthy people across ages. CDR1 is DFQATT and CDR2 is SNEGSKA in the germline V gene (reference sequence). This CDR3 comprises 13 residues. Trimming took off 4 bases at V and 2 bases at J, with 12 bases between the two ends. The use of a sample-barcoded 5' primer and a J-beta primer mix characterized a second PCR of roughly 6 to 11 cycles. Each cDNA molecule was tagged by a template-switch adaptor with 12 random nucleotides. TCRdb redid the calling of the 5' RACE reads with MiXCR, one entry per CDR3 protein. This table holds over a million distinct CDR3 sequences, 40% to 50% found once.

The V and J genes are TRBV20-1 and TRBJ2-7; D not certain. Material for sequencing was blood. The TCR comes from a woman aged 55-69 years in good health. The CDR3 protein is CSANLGNTYEQYF. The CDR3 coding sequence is TGCAGTGCTAATTTAGGGAATACCTACGAGCAGTACTTC.